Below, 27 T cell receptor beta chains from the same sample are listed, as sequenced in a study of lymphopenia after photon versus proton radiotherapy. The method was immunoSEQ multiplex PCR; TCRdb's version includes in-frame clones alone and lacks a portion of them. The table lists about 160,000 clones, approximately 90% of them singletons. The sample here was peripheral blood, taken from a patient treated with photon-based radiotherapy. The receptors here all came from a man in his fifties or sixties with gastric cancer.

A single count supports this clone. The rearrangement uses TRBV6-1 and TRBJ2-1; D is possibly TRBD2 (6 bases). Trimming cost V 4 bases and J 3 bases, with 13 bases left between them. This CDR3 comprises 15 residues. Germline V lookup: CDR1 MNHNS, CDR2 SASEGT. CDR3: CASSGFGTGYNEQFF. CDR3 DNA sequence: TGTGCCAGCAGTGGGTTCGGGACTGGCTACAATGAGCAGTTCTTC.

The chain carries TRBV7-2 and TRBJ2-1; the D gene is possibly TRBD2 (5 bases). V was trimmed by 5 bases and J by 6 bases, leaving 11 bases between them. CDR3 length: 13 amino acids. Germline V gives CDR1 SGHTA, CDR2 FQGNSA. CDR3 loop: CASSQIRGNEQFF. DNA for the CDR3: TGTGCCAGCAGCCAAATCCGGGGCAATGAGCAGTTCTTC.

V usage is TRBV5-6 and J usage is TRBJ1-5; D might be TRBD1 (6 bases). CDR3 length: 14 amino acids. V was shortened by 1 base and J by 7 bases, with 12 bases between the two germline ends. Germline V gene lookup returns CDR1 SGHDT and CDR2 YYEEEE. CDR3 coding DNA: TGTGCCAGCAGCTTGTCGGGGGGCGGACAGCCCCAGCATTTT. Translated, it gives CASSLSGGGQPQHF. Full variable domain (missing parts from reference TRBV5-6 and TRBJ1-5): DAGVTQSPTHLIKTRGQQVTLRCSPKSGHDTVSWYQQALGQGPQFIFQYYEEEERQRGNFPDRFSGHQFPNYSSELNVNALLLGDSALYLCASSLSGGGQPQHFGDGTRLSIL.

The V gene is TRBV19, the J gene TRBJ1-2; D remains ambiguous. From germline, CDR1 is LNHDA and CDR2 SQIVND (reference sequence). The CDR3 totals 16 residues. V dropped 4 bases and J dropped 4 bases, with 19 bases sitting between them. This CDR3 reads CASSTRVTATLYGYTF. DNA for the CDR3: TGTGCCAGTAGTACAAGAGTGACGGCTACCCTCTATGGCTACACCTTC.

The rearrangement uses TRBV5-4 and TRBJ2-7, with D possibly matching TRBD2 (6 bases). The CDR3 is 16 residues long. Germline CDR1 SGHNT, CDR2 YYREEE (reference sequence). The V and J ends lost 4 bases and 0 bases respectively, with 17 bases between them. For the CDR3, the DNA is TGTGCCAGCAGCGTCTCTAGCGTAGTAAGCTCCTACGAGCAGTACTTC. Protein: CASSVSSVVSSYEQYF.

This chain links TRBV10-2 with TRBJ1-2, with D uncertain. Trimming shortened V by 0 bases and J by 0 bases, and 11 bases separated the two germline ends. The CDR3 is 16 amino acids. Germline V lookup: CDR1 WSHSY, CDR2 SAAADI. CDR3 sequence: CASSESLIQANYGYTF. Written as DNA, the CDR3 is TGCGCCAGCAGTGAGTCCTTAATTCAAGCTAACTATGGCTACACCTTC.

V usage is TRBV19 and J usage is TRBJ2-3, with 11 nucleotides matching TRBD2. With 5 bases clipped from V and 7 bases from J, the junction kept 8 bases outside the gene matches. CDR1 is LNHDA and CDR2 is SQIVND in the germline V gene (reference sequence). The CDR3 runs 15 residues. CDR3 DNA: TGTGCCAGTAGTCCTACTAGCGGGAGCGGGAATACGCAGTATTTT. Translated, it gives CASSPTSGSGNTQYF.

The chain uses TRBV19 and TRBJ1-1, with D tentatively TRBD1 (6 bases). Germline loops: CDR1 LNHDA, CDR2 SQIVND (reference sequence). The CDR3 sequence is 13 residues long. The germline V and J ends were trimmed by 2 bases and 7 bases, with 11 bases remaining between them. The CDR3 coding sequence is TGTGCCAGTAGTATATTGGGAGGGGGTGAAGCTTTCTTT. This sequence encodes CASSILGGGEAFF.

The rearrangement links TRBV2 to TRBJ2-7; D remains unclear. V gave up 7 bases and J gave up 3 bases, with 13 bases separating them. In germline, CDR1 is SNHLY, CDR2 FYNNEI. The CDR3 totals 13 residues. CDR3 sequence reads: CASTREGYYEQYF. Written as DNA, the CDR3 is TGTGCCAGCACTAGGGAAGGTTACTACGAGCAGTACTTC.

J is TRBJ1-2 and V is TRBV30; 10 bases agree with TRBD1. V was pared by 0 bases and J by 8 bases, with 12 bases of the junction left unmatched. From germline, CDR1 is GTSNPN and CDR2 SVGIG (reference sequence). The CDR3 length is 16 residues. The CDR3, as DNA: TGTGCCTGGAGTGTAAAGGCAGGGACAGGGGCCAGAGGCTACACCTTC. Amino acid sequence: CAWSVKAGTGARGYTF.

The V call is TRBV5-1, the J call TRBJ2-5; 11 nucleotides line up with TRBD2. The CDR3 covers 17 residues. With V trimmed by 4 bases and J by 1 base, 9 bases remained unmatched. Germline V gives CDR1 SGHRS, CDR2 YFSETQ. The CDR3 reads CASSRAGLAGSQETQYF. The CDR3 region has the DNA TGCGCCAGCAGCCGAGCAGGACTAGCGGGTTCCCAAGAGACCCAGTACTTC. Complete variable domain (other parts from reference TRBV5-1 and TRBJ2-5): KAGVTQTPRYLIKTRGQQVTLSCSPISGHRSVSWYQQTPGQGLQFLFEYFSETQRNKGNFPGRFSGRQFSNSRSEMNVSTLELGDSALYLCASSRAGLAGSQETQYFGPGTRLLVL.

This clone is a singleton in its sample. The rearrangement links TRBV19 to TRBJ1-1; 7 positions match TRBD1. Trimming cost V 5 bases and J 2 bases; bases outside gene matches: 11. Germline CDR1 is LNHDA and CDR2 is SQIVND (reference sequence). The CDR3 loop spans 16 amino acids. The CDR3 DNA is TGTGCCAGTAGTGGCGCAGGGACAGCCAGAAACACTGAAGCTTTCTTT. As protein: CASSGAGTARNTEAFF.

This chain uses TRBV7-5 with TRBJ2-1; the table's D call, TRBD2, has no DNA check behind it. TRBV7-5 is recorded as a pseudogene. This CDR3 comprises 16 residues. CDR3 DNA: TGTGTCAGAAGCAAACCGACTAGCGGGAGTTACAATGAGCAGTTCTTC. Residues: CVRSKPTSGSYNEQFF.

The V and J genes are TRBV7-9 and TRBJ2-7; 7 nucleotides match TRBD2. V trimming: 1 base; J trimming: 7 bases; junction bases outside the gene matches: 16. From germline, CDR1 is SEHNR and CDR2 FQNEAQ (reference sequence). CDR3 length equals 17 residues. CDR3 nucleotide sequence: TGTGCCAGCAGCTTAGAGTATGGGGGACTACCCGGCAGGGAGCAGTACTTC. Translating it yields CASSLEYGGLPGREQYF.

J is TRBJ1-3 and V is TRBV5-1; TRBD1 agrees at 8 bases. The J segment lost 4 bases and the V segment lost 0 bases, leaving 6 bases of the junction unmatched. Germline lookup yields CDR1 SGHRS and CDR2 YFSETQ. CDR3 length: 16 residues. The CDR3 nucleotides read TGCGCCAGCAGCTTGGCAGGGGGCGCGTTAGGAAACACCATATATTTT. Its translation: CASSLAGGALGNTIYF.

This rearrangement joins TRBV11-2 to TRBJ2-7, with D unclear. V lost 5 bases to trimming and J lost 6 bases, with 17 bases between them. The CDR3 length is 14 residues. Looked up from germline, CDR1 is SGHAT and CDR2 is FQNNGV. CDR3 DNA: TGTGCCAGCAGCCACCTCCGTGGAATCCCCGAGCAGTACTTC. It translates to CASSHLRGIPEQYF.

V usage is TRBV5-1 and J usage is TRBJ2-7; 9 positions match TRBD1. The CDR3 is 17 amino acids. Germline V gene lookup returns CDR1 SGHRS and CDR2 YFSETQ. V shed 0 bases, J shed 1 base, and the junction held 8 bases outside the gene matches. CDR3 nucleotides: TGCGCCAGCAGCTTGGCAACGACAGGGGGACGATCCTACGAGCAGTACTTC. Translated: CASSLATTGGRSYEQYF.

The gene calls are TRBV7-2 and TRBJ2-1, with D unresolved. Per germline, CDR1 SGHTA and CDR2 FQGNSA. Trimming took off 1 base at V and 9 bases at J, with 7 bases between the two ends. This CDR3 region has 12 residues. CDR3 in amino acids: CASSLGVREQFF. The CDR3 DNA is TGTGCCAGCAGCTTAGGAGTCCGTGAGCAGTTCTTC.

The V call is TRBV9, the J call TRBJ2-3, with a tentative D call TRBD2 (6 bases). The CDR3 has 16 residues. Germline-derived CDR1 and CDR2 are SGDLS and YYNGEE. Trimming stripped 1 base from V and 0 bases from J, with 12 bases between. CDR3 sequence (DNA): TGTGCCAGCAGCGTACTTTCGGAGGGCAGCACAGATACGCAGTATTTT. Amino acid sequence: CASSVLSEGSTDTQYF.

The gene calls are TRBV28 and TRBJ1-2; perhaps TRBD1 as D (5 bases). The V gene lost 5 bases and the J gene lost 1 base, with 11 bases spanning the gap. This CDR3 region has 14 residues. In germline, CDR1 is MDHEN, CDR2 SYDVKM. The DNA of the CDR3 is TGTGCCAGCAGTACACAGGTCATTAACTATGGCTACACCTTC. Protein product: CASSTQVINYGYTF.

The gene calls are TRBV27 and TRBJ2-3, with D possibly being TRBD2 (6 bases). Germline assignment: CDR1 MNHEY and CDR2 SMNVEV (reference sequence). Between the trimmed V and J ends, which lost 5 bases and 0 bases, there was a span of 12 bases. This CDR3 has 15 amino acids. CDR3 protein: CASSRPGTSTDTQYF. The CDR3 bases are TGTGCCAGCAGTCGCCCTGGGACTAGCACAGATACGCAGTATTTT.

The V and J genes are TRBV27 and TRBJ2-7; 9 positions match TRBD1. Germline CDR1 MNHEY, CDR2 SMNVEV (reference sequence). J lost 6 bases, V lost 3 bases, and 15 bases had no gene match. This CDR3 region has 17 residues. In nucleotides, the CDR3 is TGTGCCAGCAGTTTGACGAGACCCGGGACAGGGTATGGCGAGCAGTACTTC. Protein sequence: CASSLTRPGTGYGEQYF.

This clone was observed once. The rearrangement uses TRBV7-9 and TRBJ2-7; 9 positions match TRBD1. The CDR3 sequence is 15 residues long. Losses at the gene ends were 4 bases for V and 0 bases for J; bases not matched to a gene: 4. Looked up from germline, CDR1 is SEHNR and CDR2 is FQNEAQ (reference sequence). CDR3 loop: CASSSTGGVSYEQYF. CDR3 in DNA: TGTGCCAGCAGCTCCACAGGGGGCGTCTCCTACGAGCAGTACTTC.

This CDR3 reads CASSLFSNTGELFF. Written as DNA, the CDR3 is TGTGCCAGCAGCTTATTCTCGAACACCGGGGAGCTGTTTTTT. V usage is TRBV7-3 and J usage is TRBJ2-2, with D uncertain. The CDR3 sequence is 14 residues long. Germline V gene lookup returns CDR1 SGHTA and CDR2 FQGTGA. Trimming pared 2 bases from V and 0 bases from J, leaving 4 bases between.

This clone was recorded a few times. The CDR3, as DNA: TGTGCCAGCAGCTTGGGCAACACCGGGGAGCTGTTTTTT. It translates to CASSLGNTGELFF. This chain links TRBV7-3 with TRBJ2-2; D uncertain. There are 13 residues in the CDR3. Germline values: CDR1 SGHTA, CDR2 FQGTGA. The ends were cut back, 3 bases at V and 2 bases at J, with 4 bases in the middle.

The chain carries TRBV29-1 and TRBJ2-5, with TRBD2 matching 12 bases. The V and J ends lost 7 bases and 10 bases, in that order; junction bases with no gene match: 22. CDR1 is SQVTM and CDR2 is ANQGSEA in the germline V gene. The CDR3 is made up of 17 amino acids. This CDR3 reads CSGDGTSGPDPRMGQYF. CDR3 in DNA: TGCAGCGGGGATGGGACTAGCGGGCCAGACCCCCGGATGGGCCAGTACTTC.

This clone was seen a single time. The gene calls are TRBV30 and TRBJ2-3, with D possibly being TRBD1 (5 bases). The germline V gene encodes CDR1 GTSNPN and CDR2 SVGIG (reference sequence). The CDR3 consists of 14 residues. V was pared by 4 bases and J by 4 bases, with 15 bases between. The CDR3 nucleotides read TGTGCCTGGACTAGGGGTCTAGGGGCAGATACGCAGTATTTT. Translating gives CAWTRGLGADTQYF.